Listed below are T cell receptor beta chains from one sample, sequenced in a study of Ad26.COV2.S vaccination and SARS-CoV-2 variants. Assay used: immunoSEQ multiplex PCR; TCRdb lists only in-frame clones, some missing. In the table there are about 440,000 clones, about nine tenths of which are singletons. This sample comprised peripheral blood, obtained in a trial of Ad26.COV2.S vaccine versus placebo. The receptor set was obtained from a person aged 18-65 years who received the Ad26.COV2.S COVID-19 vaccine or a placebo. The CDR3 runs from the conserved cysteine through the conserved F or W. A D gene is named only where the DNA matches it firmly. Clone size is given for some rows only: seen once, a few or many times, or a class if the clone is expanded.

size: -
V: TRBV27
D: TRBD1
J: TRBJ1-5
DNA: TGTGCCAGCATGAGGGGACAGGGTAATCAGCCCCAGCATTTT
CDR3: CASMRGQGNQPQHF

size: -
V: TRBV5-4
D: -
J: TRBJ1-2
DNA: TGTGCCAGCAGCTTGGCGGGGGCAAATGGCTACACCTTC
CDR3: CASSLAGANGYTF

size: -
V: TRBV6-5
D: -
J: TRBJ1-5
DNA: TGTGCCACCCGTATCAGCGGGGGAATCGGTCAGCCCCAGCATTTT
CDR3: CATRISGGIGQPQHF

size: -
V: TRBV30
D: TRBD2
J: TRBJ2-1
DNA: TGTGCCTGGAGTCTCTTAGGGGCTAGCGGAACCTACAATGAGCAGTTCTTC
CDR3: CAWSLLGASGTYNEQFF

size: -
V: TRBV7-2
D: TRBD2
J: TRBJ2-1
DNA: TGTGCCAGCGGACTAGCGGGACCAAATGAGCAGTTCTTC
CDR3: CASGLAGPNEQFF

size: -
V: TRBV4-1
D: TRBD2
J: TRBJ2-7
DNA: TGCGCCAGCAGCCAACCCGGGAGGGCCCTCGAGCAGTACTTC
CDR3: CASSQPGRALEQYF

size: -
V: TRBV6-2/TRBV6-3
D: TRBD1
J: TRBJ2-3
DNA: TGTGCCAGCAGTTCCCCTACCACAGGGGTCTACACAGATACGCAGTATTTT
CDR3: CASSSPTTGVYTDTQYF

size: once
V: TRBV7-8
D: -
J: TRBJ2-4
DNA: TGTGCCAGCAGCTTAGTTAGATCCAGATCCAAAAACATTCAGTACTTC
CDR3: CASSLVRSRSKNIQYF

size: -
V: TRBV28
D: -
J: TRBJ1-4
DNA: TGTGCCAGCAGTTTGGTCGGACGGGAGGATGAAAAACTGTTTTTT
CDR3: CASSLVGREDEKLFF

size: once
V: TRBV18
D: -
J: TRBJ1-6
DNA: TGTGCCAGCTCACTCAAGCCCAATTCACCCCTCCACTTT
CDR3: CASSLKPNSPLHF

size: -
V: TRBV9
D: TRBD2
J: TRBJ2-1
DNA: TGTGCCAGCAGCGTAGGGGGAGGGCCCTACAATGAGCAGTTCTTC
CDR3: CASSVGGGPYNEQFF

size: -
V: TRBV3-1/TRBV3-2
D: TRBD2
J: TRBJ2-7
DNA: TGTGCCAGCAGCCAACCCCGGACTAGCGGTAACTACGAGCAGTACTTC
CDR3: CASSQPRTSGNYEQYF

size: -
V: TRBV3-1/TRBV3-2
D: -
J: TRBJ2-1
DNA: TGTGCCAGCAGCCAAGAGGCCAGGGTCAGAGGGAATGAGCAGTTCTTC
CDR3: CASSQEARVRGNEQFF

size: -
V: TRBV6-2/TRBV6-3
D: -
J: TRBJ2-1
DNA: TGTGCCAGCAGCCCACTAGCGAGAGGGGGGGGTGAGCAGTTCTTC
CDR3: CASSPLARGGGEQFF

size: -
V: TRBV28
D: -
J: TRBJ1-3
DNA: TGTGCCAGCAGTTTTAACGTCGGGGCTGGAAACACCATATATTTT
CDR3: CASSFNVGAGNTIYF

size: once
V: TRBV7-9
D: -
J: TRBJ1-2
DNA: TGTGCCAGCAGCTTAGCGACGGACTATGGCTACACCTTC
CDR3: CASSLATDYGYTF

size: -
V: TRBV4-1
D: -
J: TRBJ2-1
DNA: TGCGCCAGCAGCCAGCTACTCGGCGGGGCCTACAATGAGCAGTTCTTC
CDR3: CASSQLLGGAYNEQFF

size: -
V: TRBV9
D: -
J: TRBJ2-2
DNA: TGTGCCAGCAGCGTAGCATCCGGCACCGGGGAGCTGTTTTTT
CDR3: CASSVASGTGELFF

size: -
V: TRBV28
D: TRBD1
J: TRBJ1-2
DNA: TGTGCCAGCAGACTAACCGGGACAGTTCCTGGCTACACCTTC
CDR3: CASRLTGTVPGYTF

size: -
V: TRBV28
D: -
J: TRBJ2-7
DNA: TGTGCCAGCAGTTTATTAACAGGGCCAAACTCCTACGAGCAGTACTTC
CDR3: CASSLLTGPNSYEQYF

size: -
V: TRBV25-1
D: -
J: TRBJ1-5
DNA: TGTGCCAGCAGTGAATCCTCACAGGGAGGAGAGCCCCAGCATTTT
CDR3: CASSESSQGGEPQHF

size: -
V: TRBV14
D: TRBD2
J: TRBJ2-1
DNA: TGTGCCAGCAGCCCCCCCGGGACTAGGCGCGATGAGCAGTTCTTC
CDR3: CASSPPGTRRDEQFF

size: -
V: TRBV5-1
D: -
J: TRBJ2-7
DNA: TGCGCCAGCAGCTTGGCCGGGGGATCGTACGAGCAGTACTTC
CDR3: CASSLAGGSYEQYF

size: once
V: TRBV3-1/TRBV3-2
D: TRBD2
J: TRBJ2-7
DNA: TGTGCCAGCAGCCGCGGGAGTTACGAGCAGTACTTC
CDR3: CASSRGSYEQYF

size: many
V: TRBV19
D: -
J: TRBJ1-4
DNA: TGTGCCAGTAGTATAGGCAGGGAGGATGAAAAACTGTTTTTT
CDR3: CASSIGREDEKLFF

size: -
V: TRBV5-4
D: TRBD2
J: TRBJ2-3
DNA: TGTGCCAGCAGCTTGTTCCGGGAGGCCATCACAGATACGCAGTATTTT
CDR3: CASSLFREAITDTQYF

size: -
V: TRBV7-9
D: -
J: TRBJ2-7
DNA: TGTGCCAGCAGCTTAGCTCTGGGGGCGCTTGACGAGCAGTACTTC
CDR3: CASSLALGALDEQYF

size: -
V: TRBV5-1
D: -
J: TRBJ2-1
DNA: TGCGCCAGCAGCCCGGGACTCTCCTACAATGAGCAGTTCTTC
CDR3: CASSPGLSYNEQFF

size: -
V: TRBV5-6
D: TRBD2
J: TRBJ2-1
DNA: TGTGCCAGCAGCTTGTCGGGTAGCGGGAGGGCCGATGAGCAGTTCTTC
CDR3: CASSLSGSGRADEQFF

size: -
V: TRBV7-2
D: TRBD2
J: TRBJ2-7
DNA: TGTGCCAGCAGCTCCGGGACTAGCGTATCCTACGAGCAGTACTTC
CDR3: CASSSGTSVSYEQYF

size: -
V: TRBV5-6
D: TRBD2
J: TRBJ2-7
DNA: TGTGCCAGCACCATCGGGGGGGGTAGCTCCTACGAGCAGTACTTC
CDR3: CASTIGGGSSYEQYF

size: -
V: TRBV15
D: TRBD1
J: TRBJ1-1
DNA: TGTGCCACCAGCAGAGATCGGGCAGGGGGCGGTTATCACACTGAAGCTTTCTTT
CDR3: CATSRDRAGGGYHTEAFF

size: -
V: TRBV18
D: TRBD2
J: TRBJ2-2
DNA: TGTGCCAGCTCACAGACTAGCGCACAGAACACCGGGGAGCTGTTTTTT
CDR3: CASSQTSAQNTGELFF

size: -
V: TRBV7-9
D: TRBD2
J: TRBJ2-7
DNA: TGTGCCAGCAGCGCGTCTAGCGGGAGGGCCCTCGAGCAGTACTTC
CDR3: CASSASSGRALEQYF

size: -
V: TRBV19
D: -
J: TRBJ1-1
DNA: TGTGCCAGTAGTATAGTCGGAGGGGTGGGCACTGAAGCTTTCTTT
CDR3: CASSIVGGVGTEAFF

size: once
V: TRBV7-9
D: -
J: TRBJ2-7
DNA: TGTGCCAGCAGCCACTATAAGAATACGTTGGTCGAGCAGTACTTC
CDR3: CASSHYKNTLVEQYF

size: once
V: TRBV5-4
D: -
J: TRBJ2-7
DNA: TGTGCCAGCAGCTTGGTTGTACAGGATAGCTACGAGCAGTACTTC
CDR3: CASSLVVQDSYEQYF